This entry concerns a single T cell receptor (beta chain). This clonotype registers as large (0.1 to 1%) within its sample. Which antigen it targets is not known. One base away there is no much larger clone; base qualities are not given. The data stem from a study of T cells in AML relapse after transplant (dated by TCRdb to between 2018 and 2020). For context, the study as a whole: This retrospective study examined inhibitory receptor expression and TCR repertoires of bone marrow T cells in patients who received allogeneic HSCT for myeloid malignancy.

The library was built by means of PCR. TCR alpha and beta chains were amplified from RNA with a modified RACE PCR protocol rather than multiplex PCR. An Illumina MiSeq was used to sequence the libraries, and raw reads were demultiplexed using sample-specific barcode combinations. From the authors' description of their analysis: TCR clonotypes were identified from the sequencing reads using MiXCR software. In TCRdb, the public reads were trimmed at Q25 with fastp and aligned with MiXCR, with productive beta chains retained. Entries that share a CDR3 protein sequence are merged under the most common genes and DNA. In this record, the V and J calls reflect TCRdb's handling and not the investigators' own analysis. Within this sample are about 380 distinct CDR3 sequences, with 20% to 25% of them counted one time only. Of the sample, around 30% is held by the ten largest clones. According to the germline V gene, CDR1 reads LGHNT and CDR2 reads FRNRAP. Including the terminal cysteine and phenylalanine, the CDR3 comprises 15 residues. Only the CDR3 region is kept as DNA, spanning 45 bases read in frame from base 1. The V and J ends are trimmed by 4 bases and 4 bases, leaving 16 bases between them.

General findings and caveats noted by the study authors: TCR repertoire comparisons were based on very few samples, with only a few individuals included per group for unsorted bone marrow.

The sample in question was bone marrow, either the whole sample or a sorted T cell fraction (not recorded which), obtained at relapse. Recombination connected TRBV12-5 to TRBJ2-5; TRBD2 might be the D gene, on 7 matching bases. The sequence derives from a human donor who had a stem cell transplant for acute myeloid leukemia. Some T cells may originate with the graft donor following a transplant. The encoded CDR3 is CASGSMGGGGETQYF. The DNA sequence follows: TGTGCTAGTGGTTCTATGGGGGGCGGGGGAGAGACCCAGTACTTC.